The 22 T cell receptor beta chains below all came from one sample that was sequenced in a study of T cells after yellow fever vaccination. Via MiXCR, TCRdb re-called the 5' RACE reads, giving one row per CDR3 protein. There are hundreds of thousands of distinct CDR3 sequences in the sample; 20% to 25% occur only once, and approximately 16% lies in the top ten. Sequenced here: PBMCs, sampled roughly 20 days after the first yellow fever vaccination. These receptors all stem from a man aged 18 to 29 who received the YFV17D yellow fever vaccine.

This clonotype was recorded a few times. V and J are TRBV19 and TRBJ1-5, with 8 positions matching TRBD1. Unmatched junction bases numbered 6, after V lost 4 bases and J lost 7 bases. The germline V gene encodes CDR1 LNHDA and CDR2 SQIVND (reference sequence). There are 14 residues in the CDR3. The CDR3: CASSTDRGGQPQHF. The CDR3, as DNA: TGTGCCAGTAGTACCGACAGGGGAGGGCAGCCCCAGCATTTT.

This clonotype turned up a few times. The chain combines TRBV29-1 with TRBJ2-5, with D maybe TRBD1 (5 bases). The CDR3 consists of 11 residues. Germline-derived CDR1 and CDR2 are SQVTM and ANQGSEA. Trimming left V 3 bases short and J 4 bases short, with 6 bases between. DNA for the CDR3: TGCAGCGTTGAGGGGCCAGAGACCCAGTACTTC. Translating gives CSVEGPETQYF.

V gene TRBV29-1 combines with J gene TRBJ1-2, with 7 bases fitting TRBD1. This CDR3 has 12 residues. Trimming cost V 6 bases and J 0 bases; bases outside gene matches: 1. CDR1 and CDR2 from the germline V gene are SQVTM and ANQGSEA. CDR3 nucleotides: TGCAGCGTGCAGGGGGCTAACTATGGCTACACCTTC. Translating it yields CSVQGANYGYTF.

This clonotype was observed a few times. This chain uses TRBV7-8 with TRBJ2-2; 8 bases are shared with TRBD2. The CDR3 sequence is 17 residues long. Per the germline V gene, CDR1 is SGHVS and CDR2 is FQNEAQ. V was pared by 3 bases and J by 4 bases, with 10 bases of the junction left unmatched. CDR3 loop: CASSFPPGGPLTGELFF. The CDR3, as DNA: TGTGCCAGCAGCTTCCCCCCGGGGGGGCCACTCACCGGGGAGCTGTTTTTT.

The chain links TRBV24-1 to TRBJ2-5; D is possibly TRBD1 (6 bases). This CDR3 has 15 residues. V was cut by 3 bases and J by 1 base, with 11 bases left in between. CDR1 is KGHDR, CDR2 SFDVKD, per germline. Here the CDR3 DNA reads TGTGCCACCAGTGATGCCCTGGACAGCCAAGAGACCCAGTACTTC. Translated: CATSDALDSQETQYF.

V usage is TRBV4-3 and J usage is TRBJ2-1; TRBD2 matches 8 bases. The CDR3 is made up of 16 amino acids. Unmatched junction bases numbered 9, after V lost 1 base and J lost 7 bases. CDR1 is LGHNA, CDR2 YSLEER, per germline. The CDR3 spells CASSQVGTGGLNEQFF. CDR3 nucleotides: TGCGCCAGCAGCCAAGTTGGGACGGGGGGGTTAAATGAGCAGTTCTTC.

The chain has TRBV4-1 and TRBJ1-4, with D tentatively TRBD1 (5 bases). The CDR3 totals 15 residues. Germline lookup yields CDR1 MGHRA and CDR2 YSYEKL. Trimming removed 1 base from V and 0 bases from J, with 6 bases in between. In DNA form, the CDR3 reads TGCGCCAGCAGCCAAGCGGGGGCAACTAATGAAAAACTGTTTTTT. Translation: CASSQAGATNEKLFF.

This clonotype has a handful of counts. The gene calls are TRBV6-2 or TRBV6-3 and TRBJ2-3, with D possibly being TRBD2 (5 bases). Germline lookup yields CDR1 MNHEY and CDR2 SVGEGT. The germline V and J ends were trimmed by 5 bases and 5 bases, with 14 bases remaining between them. The CDR3 totals 14 residues. CDR3 sequence (DNA): TGTGCCAGCAGTGGGGTCCCAAGCGGAGATACGCAGTATTTT. This gives the protein CASSGVPSGDTQYF.

This clonotype was seen a few times. The rearrangement uses TRBV12-3 or TRBV12-4 and TRBJ2-7, with TRBD1 matching over 9 bases. This CDR3 contains 14 residues. J gave up 4 bases and V 5 bases, and 6 bases lay outside the gene matches. The CDR3 here is CASSKQGAQYEQYF. The CDR3 DNA is TGTGCCAGCAGTAAACAGGGGGCTCAGTACGAGCAGTACTTC.

The chain couples TRBV20-1 to TRBJ2-1; D is undetermined. CDR1 is DFQATT and CDR2 is SNEGSKA in the germline V gene (reference sequence). V was trimmed by 3 bases and J by 1 base, leaving 13 bases between them. The CDR3 runs 15 residues. The CDR3 region is CSARSLAVSYNEQFF. As DNA, the CDR3 is TGCAGTGCTAGGAGCCTGGCCGTATCCTACAATGAGCAGTTCTTC.

V usage is TRBV5-6 and J usage is TRBJ1-1; maybe TRBD1 (5 bases). From germline, CDR1 is SGHDT and CDR2 YYEEEE. This CDR3 region has 16 residues. Trimming removed 6 bases from V and 0 bases from J, with 18 bases in between. The CDR3 region has the DNA TGTGCCAGCAATACCTTTGGGGGTTTCATGAACACTGAAGCTTTCTTT. This sequence encodes CASNTFGGFMNTEAFF.

This clonotype showed up just a few times. V gene TRBV6-6 combines with J gene TRBJ1-6; 7 nucleotides agree with TRBD1. The CDR3 is made up of 13 amino acids. V dropped 2 bases and J dropped 8; count of bases not matched to a gene: 0. The V gene's germline CDR1 is MNHNY and CDR2 SVGAGI (reference sequence). CDR3 nucleotide sequence: TGTGCCAGCAGTTACACAGGGGATTCACCCCTCCACTTT. Amino acids: CASSYTGDSPLHF.

This clonotype was detected only a few times. The chain links TRBV20-1 to TRBJ2-1; D unresolved. The length of the CDR3 is 12 residues. V dropped 6 bases and J dropped 8 bases, with 14 bases sitting between them. From germline, CDR1 is DFQATT and CDR2 SNEGSKA (reference sequence). This chain's CDR3 is CSASGNSDEQFF. The CDR3 nucleotides read TGCAGTGCGTCCGGCAATTCGGATGAGCAGTTCTTC.

The gene calls are TRBV7-9 and TRBJ2-7; TRBD1 matches 7 bases. Looked up from germline, CDR1 is SEHNR and CDR2 is FQNEAQ (reference sequence). CDR3 length equals 16 residues. J gave up 2 bases and V 4 bases, and 11 bases lay outside the gene matches. CDR3 amino acids: CASSWALGGLAYEQYF. CDR3 nucleotides: TGTGCCAGCAGCTGGGCGTTAGGGGGCCTAGCCTACGAGCAGTACTTC.

The chain uses TRBV19 and TRBJ2-2; 8 bases match TRBD2. Unmatched junction bases numbered 10, after V lost 3 bases and J lost 4 bases. This CDR3 has 17 residues. CDR1 is LNHDA and CDR2 is SQIVND in the germline V gene (reference sequence). The CDR3 region has the DNA TGTGCCAGTAGTATTATATCGGGGGGGCCGGGCACCGGGGAGCTGTTTTTT. This encodes CASSIISGGPGTGELFF. The full variable domain, its missing parts supplied by reference TRBV19 and TRBJ2-2, is DGGITQSPKYLFRKEGQNVTLSCEQNLNHDAMYWYRQDPGQGLRLIYYSQIVNDFQKGDIAEGYSVSREKKESFPLTVTSAQKNPTAFYLCASSIISGGPGTGELFFGEGSRLTVL.

The chain links TRBV21-1 to TRBJ2-5; TRBD2 is the table's D call and was not checked against the DNA. TRBV21-1 is shown as a pseudogene. The CDR3 totals 14 residues. DNA for the CDR3: TGTGCCAGCAGCACTAGGACCCTACAAGAGACCCAGTACTTC. It codes for CASSTRTLQETQYF.

V and J are TRBV24-1 and TRBJ1-1, with D perhaps matching TRBD1 (5 bases). This CDR3 comprises 15 residues. CDR1 KGHDR and CDR2 SFDVKD come from the germline V gene. Trimming removed 3 bases at V and 3 bases at J, with 13 bases between. The CDR3: CATSDPSRGDTEAFF. CDR3 coding DNA: TGTGCCACCAGTGATCCCAGCCGGGGGGACACTGAAGCTTTCTTT.

This clonotype occurred a few times. CDR3 sequence reads: CASSTGVYSYEQYF. In DNA form, the CDR3 reads TGTGCCAGCAGCACCGGTGTGTACTCCTACGAGCAGTACTTC. The chain recombines TRBV3-1 with TRBJ2-7, with D hard to call. V was clipped by 5 bases and J by 0 bases, with 11 bases between them. This CDR3 is 14 amino acids long. The germline gives CDR1 LGHDT, CDR2 YNNKEL (reference sequence).

The gene calls are TRBV7-9 and TRBJ2-4, with 7 bases fitting TRBD1. The CDR3 consists of 16 residues. Germline V gene data show CDR1 as SEHNR and CDR2 as FQNEAQ (reference sequence). V dropped 4 bases and J dropped 4; count of bases not matched to a gene: 10. The CDR3 is CASSSSPGQRKNIQYF. CDR3 sequence (DNA): TGTGCCAGCAGCTCCAGCCCGGGACAGAGAAAAAACATTCAGTACTTC. The variable domain in full, completed from reference TRBV7-9 and TRBJ2-4, reads DTGVSQNPRHKITKRGQNVTFRCDPISEHNRLYWYRQTLGQGPEFLTYFQNEAQLEKSRLLSDRFSAERPKGSFSTLEIQRTEQGDSAMYLCASSSSPGQRKNIQYFGAGTRLSVL.

Turning to this clonotype: One end of the junction fails to match germline, which may point to a read error. This rearrangement joins TRBV29-1 to TRBJ2-7, with 7 nucleotides matching TRBD1. The CDR3 sequence is 13 residues long. Per germline, CDR1 SQVTM and CDR2 ANQGSEA. CDR3 loop: CCVARGQPYEQYF. The DNA for the CDR3 is TGCTGCGTTGCTCGGGGACAGCCCTACGAGCAGTACTTC.

The genes are TRBV5-1 and TRBJ2-3; 9 bases line up with TRBD1. Losses at the gene ends were 4 bases for V and 6 bases for J; bases not matched to a gene: 9. The CDR3 is 15 amino acids. Per the germline V gene, CDR1 is SGHRS and CDR2 is YFSETQ. This CDR3 is CASSHGQGTTDTQYF. The CDR3 coding sequence is TGCGCCAGCAGCCACGGACAGGGGACAACGGATACGCAGTATTTT.

This clonotype was counted a few times. The chain recombines TRBV7-9 with TRBJ1-1; D gene unclear. Germline CDR1 is SEHNR and CDR2 is FQNEAQ (reference sequence). Trimming left V 5 bases short and J 4 bases short, with 11 bases between. The CDR3 runs 13 residues. As DNA, the CDR3 is TGTGCCAGCAGCCTACTCGGGAGCACTGAAGCTTTCTTT. This gives the protein CASSLLGSTEAFF.